These 29 T cell receptor beta chains were all obtained from the same sample, sequenced in a study of identical twins. TCRdb reprocessed the 5' RACE reads with MiXCR, giving one entry per CDR3 protein. The profile shows roughly 690,000 distinct CDR3 sequences, 6.1% of them singletons. Sequencing was performed on naive T cells sorted from blood. The receptors come from a young man in good health.

This clonotype was found many times. The chain carries TRBV19 and TRBJ2-1; D may be TRBD1 or TRBD2 (5 bases each). Trimming left V 7 bases short and J 2 bases short, with 15 bases between. The CDR3 is 15 amino acids. Germline V gene data show CDR1 as LNHDA and CDR2 as SQIVND (reference sequence). This chain's CDR3 is CASIPGTSPYNEQFF. The CDR3 bases are TGTGCCAGTATTCCCGGGACCTCCCCCTACAATGAGCAGTTCTTC.

The V call is TRBV29-1, the J call TRBJ2-1; no clear D gene. The V end lost 1 base, the J end lost 10 bases, and 11 bases lay between the germline ends. This CDR3 has 12 amino acids. Germline-derived CDR1 and CDR2 are SQVTM and ANQGSEA. CDR3 in DNA: TGCAGCGTTGAAGGGAATACCGGGGAGCAGTTCTTC. Its translation is CSVEGNTGEQFF.

The sample holds a few counts of this clonotype. This sequence joins TRBV4-1 and TRBJ1-2; 10 nucleotides match TRBD1. Germline lookup yields CDR1 MGHRA and CDR2 YSYEKL. The length of the CDR3 is 15 residues. The junction had 5 bases not matched to a gene; V was cut back by 3 bases and J by 4 bases. The CDR3 reads CASSQGQGLTYGYTF. The CDR3 nucleotides read TGCGCCAGCAGCCAGGGACAGGGGTTAACCTATGGCTACACCTTC.

This clonotype was seen at least ten times. The V and J genes are TRBV20-1 and TRBJ1-5; 8 positions agree with TRBD1. Trimming at V came to 2 bases and at J to 5 bases, leaving 5 bases not matched to a gene. Germline CDR1 reads DFQATT; CDR2 reads SNEGSKA (reference sequence). The CDR3 loop spans 14 amino acids. As DNA, the CDR3 is TGCAGTGCTAGATCGACAGGGGTCTATCAGCCCCAGCATTTT. It encodes CSARSTGVYQPQHF.

This clonotype occurred many times. The chain recombines TRBV3-1 with TRBJ2-3, with 7 bases matching TRBD2. The V segment lost 0 bases and the J segment 3 bases; nucleotides outside the gene matches: 3. Germline loops: CDR1 LGHDT, CDR2 YNNKEL (reference sequence). The CDR3 sequence is 15 residues long. In nucleotides, the CDR3 is TGTGCCAGCAGCCAAGAGACTAGCCAGACAGATACGCAGTATTTT. This encodes CASSQETSQTDTQYF.

This clonotype has a single count. This chain joins TRBV7-2 and TRBJ1-1; D remains ambiguous. V was cut by 1 base and J by 7 bases, with 10 bases left in between. Germline CDR1 reads SGHTA; CDR2 reads FQGNSA. CDR3 length: 13 residues. DNA of the CDR3: TGTGCCAGCAGCTTAGTACGGCCAATTGAAGCTTTCTTT. Translation: CASSLVRPIEAFF.

This clonotype was seen many times. The gene calls are TRBV5-1 and TRBJ2-3, with a tentative D call TRBD1 (5 bases). Trimming removed 0 bases from V and 1 base from J, with 6 bases in between. The CDR3 runs to 14 residues. Looked up from germline, CDR1 is SGHRS and CDR2 is YFSETQ. DNA of the CDR3: TGCGCCAGCAGCTTGGGACAGCGCACAGATACGCAGTATTTT. It specifies CASSLGQRTDTQYF.

There are a few counts of this clonotype. The chain is built from TRBV5-1 and TRBJ2-3, with 7 bases that match TRBD2. The length of the CDR3 is 16 residues. Germline CDR1 is SGHRS and CDR2 is YFSETQ. The V and J ends lost 0 bases and 0 bases, in that order; junction bases with no gene match: 4. CDR3 protein: CASSLEAGVSTDTQYF. In DNA form, the CDR3 reads TGCGCCAGCAGCTTGGAGGCGGGGGTGAGCACAGATACGCAGTATTTT. Based on the CDR3 plus reference TRBV5-1 and TRBJ2-3, the full variable domain is KAGVTQTPRYLIKTRGQQVTLSCSPISGHRSVSWYQQTPGQGLQFLFEYFSETQRNKGNFPGRFSGRQFSNSRSEMNVSTLELGDSALYLCASSLEAGVSTDTQYFGPGTRLTVL.

This clonotype was observed at least ten times. J is TRBJ1-6 and V is TRBV11-2, with TRBD1 as a possible D gene (6 bases). V was shortened by 2 bases and J by 10 bases, with 9 bases between the two germline ends. There are 13 residues in the CDR3. Germline assignment: CDR1 SGHAT and CDR2 FQNNGV. CDR3 nucleotide sequence: TGTGCCAGCAGCTTACACAGGGAATCACCCCTCCACTTT. Its translation is CASSLHRESPLHF.

This rearrangement joins TRBV7-9 to TRBJ2-3; 8 nucleotides line up with TRBD1. Germline V CDR1 and CDR2: SEHNR, FQNEAQ (reference sequence). Trimming at V came to 1 base and at J to 2 bases, leaving 5 bases not matched to a gene. This CDR3 has 16 amino acids. CDR3 DNA: TGTGCCAGCAGCTTAGTGCGACAGGGGATCACAGATACGCAGTATTTT. This sequence encodes CASSLVRQGITDTQYF.

At least ten counts were recorded for this clonotype. This sequence joins TRBV6-1 and TRBJ2-7; D not resolved. CDR1 MNHNS and CDR2 SASEGT come from the germline V gene. V was shortened by 6 bases and J by 4 bases, with 7 bases between the two germline ends. This CDR3 region has 11 residues. The CDR3, as DNA: TGTGCCAGCAGGACCGTTTACGAGCAGTACTTC. Protein sequence: CASRTVYEQYF.

This clonotype was counted between two and nine times. This chain connects TRBV5-1 to TRBJ2-5; 15 positions agree with TRBD2. V lost 4 bases and J lost 2; bases outside the gene matches: 6. This CDR3 spans 17 amino acids. Looked up from germline, CDR1 is SGHRS and CDR2 is YFSETQ. The CDR3 nucleotides read TGCGCCAGCAGCCCCGGGACTAGCGGGGGGTTACAAGAGACCCAGTACTTC. Its translation: CASSPGTSGGLQETQYF.

In its sample, this clonotype was seen a few times. The chain has TRBV7-6 and TRBJ2-1; 12 nucleotides line up with TRBD1. J was trimmed by 8 bases and V by 8 bases; bases with no gene match: 10. Germline assignment: CDR1 SGHVS and CDR2 FNYEAQ. The CDR3 length is 15 residues. CDR3 coding DNA: TGTGCCAGCTGTTTAGGGACAGGGGGCGCGGATGAGCAGTTCTTC. Its translation is CASCLGTGGADEQFF.

This clonotype showed up just a few times. The J gene is TRBJ2-3, the V gene TRBV10-1; TRBD2 aligns across 14 bases. With V trimmed by 3 bases and J by 1 base, 12 bases remained unmatched. The germline V gene has CDR1 WNHNN and CDR2 SYGVQD (reference sequence). This CDR3 region has 20 residues. The CDR3 region is CASSDPPGLAGEGGTDTQYF. The DNA for the CDR3 is TGCGCCAGCAGTGACCCACCGGGACTAGCGGGAGAAGGGGGCACAGATACGCAGTATTTT.

The rearrangement uses TRBV7-9 and TRBJ2-3, with 8 bases lining up with TRBD1. V gave up 5 bases and J gave up 2 bases; unmatched junction bases: 9. The CDR3 length is 16 residues. CDR1 is SEHNR, CDR2 FQNEAQ, per germline (reference sequence). In DNA form, the CDR3 reads TGTGCCAGCAGCATGAGGACAGGGCGGATCACAGATACGCAGTATTTT. Translated, it gives CASSMRTGRITDTQYF.

The table lists this clonotype with many counts. The rearrangement links TRBV12-3 or TRBV12-4 to TRBJ2-1; D remains unclear. This CDR3 is 13 amino acids long. The V end was cut by 7 bases, the J end by 7 bases, with 14 bases between. CDR3 sequence: CASTWGSTNEQFF. In DNA, the CDR3 is TGTGCCAGCACCTGGGGTAGCACGAATGAGCAGTTCTTC.

This clonotype was detected only a few times. The V gene is TRBV27, the J gene TRBJ2-3; 8 nucleotides agree with TRBD1. CDR1 is MNHEY and CDR2 is SMNVEV in the germline V gene (reference sequence). J gave up 2 bases and V 4 bases, and 5 bases lay outside the gene matches. CDR3 length equals 15 residues. The CDR3 loop is CASSSTGDNTDTQYF. The CDR3 DNA reads as TGTGCCAGCAGTTCGACAGGGGATAACACAGATACGCAGTATTTT.

This chain uses TRBV20-1 with TRBJ2-1; possibly TRBD1 or TRBD2 for D (5 bases each). Trimming cost V 8 bases and J 9 bases, with 17 bases left between them. The CDR3 totals 12 residues. Germline lookup yields CDR1 DFQATT and CDR2 SNEGSKA (reference sequence). CDR3 residues: CSQSGAAGEQFF. Here the CDR3 DNA reads TGCAGTCAATCCGGGGCGGCCGGTGAGCAGTTCTTC.

The chain employs TRBV4-2 and TRBJ2-3; 8 positions agree with TRBD2. This CDR3 comprises 17 residues. The V and J ends lost 0 bases and 2 bases, in that order; junction bases with no gene match: 7. The V gene's germline CDR1 is LGHNA and CDR2 YNFKEQ. The CDR3 DNA follows: TGTGCCAGCAGCCAAGAAGTGATAGCGGGGACCACAGATACGCAGTATTTT. Translated: CASSQEVIAGTTDTQYF.

This clonotype was detected ten times or more. This chain joins TRBV6-1 and TRBJ1-6; 7 positions agree with TRBD1. CDR3 length equals 13 residues. V shed 9 bases and J 8 bases; nucleotides not matched to a gene: 7. Germline assignment: CDR1 MNHNS and CDR2 SASEGT. CDR3 nucleotides: TGTGCCAGTCAGACAGGGCGTTATTCACCCCTCCACTTT. This codes for CASQTGRYSPLHF.

The rearrangement uses TRBV20-1 and TRBJ2-3; no definite D call. Trimming removed 3 bases at V and 7 bases at J, with 11 bases between. The germline V gene encodes CDR1 DFQATT and CDR2 SNEGSKA (reference sequence). The CDR3 length is 12 residues. CDR3 bases: TGCAGTGCTAGTAACTATAGGCATACGCAGTATTTT. Amino acids: CSASNYRHTQYF.

There are many counts of this clonotype. The J gene is TRBJ2-1, the V gene TRBV4-1; 7 bases line up with TRBD2. This CDR3 is built from 15 residues. With V trimmed by 0 bases and J by 6 bases, 5 bases remained unmatched. Germline CDR1 reads MGHRA; CDR2 reads YSYEKL. This CDR3 is CASSQDRGTTNEQFF. The CDR3, as DNA: TGCGCCAGCAGCCAAGATCGCGGGACTACCAATGAGCAGTTCTTC.

The chain has TRBV5-6 and TRBJ2-1, with D tentatively TRBD2 (7 bases). Trimming shortened V by 2 bases and J by 7 bases, and 16 bases separated the two germline ends. Germline CDR1 and CDR2: SGHDT and YYEEEE. The CDR3 spans 15 residues. As DNA, the CDR3 is TGTGCCAGCAGCTTTAGGGGGAGGGCGGGAAATGAGCAGTTCTTC. This codes for CASSFRGRAGNEQFF.

This clonotype was counted between two and nine times. This chain uses TRBV27 with TRBJ2-7; D perhaps matches TRBD1 (5 bases). There are 13 residues in the CDR3. Germline values: CDR1 MNHEY, CDR2 SMNVEV (reference sequence). V lost 3 bases and J 5 bases, leaving 11 bases between the germline ends. The CDR3 DNA sequence: TGTGCCAGCAGTTTGGCAGGGTTGGACGAGCAGTACTTC. Translating gives CASSLAGLDEQYF.

A few counts support this clonotype. The rearrangement uses TRBV28 and TRBJ2-7, with D hard to call. The ends were cut back, 5 bases at V and 3 bases at J, with 11 bases in the middle. CDR1 MDHEN and CDR2 SYDVKM come from the germline V gene. The CDR3 is 13 amino acids. DNA for the CDR3: TGTGCCAGCAGTGCGCTAGAGAACTACGAGCAGTACGTC. Its protein product is CASSALENYEQYV.

This clonotype appeared many times. The chain combines TRBV12-3 or TRBV12-4 with TRBJ2-1; tentatively, D is TRBD1 (6 bases). CDR3 length: 20 amino acids. The V end lost 0 bases, the J end lost 1 base, and 22 bases lay between the germline ends. Here the CDR3 DNA reads TGTGCCAGCAGTTTAGCGCACGGGCTCGGCACGGGACAATCCTACAATGAGCAGTTCTTC. The encoded protein is CASSLAHGLGTGQSYNEQFF.

The rearrangement joins TRBV11-2 to TRBJ2-7; D call uncertain. The V gene lost 6 bases and the J gene lost 2 bases, with 17 bases spanning the gap. The CDR3 is 15 residues long. CDR1 is SGHAT and CDR2 is FQNNGV in the germline V gene. The CDR3 protein is CASRRGPEGTYEQYF. In DNA, the CDR3 is TGTGCCAGCAGGAGAGGTCCGGAAGGAACCTACGAGCAGTACTTC.

This clonotype was recorded at least ten times. The genes are TRBV4-3 and TRBJ2-1; 7 bases are shared with TRBD2. The CDR3 consists of 13 residues. CDR1 is LGHNA, CDR2 YSLEER, per germline. The junction had 2 bases not matched to a gene; V was cut back by 4 bases and J by 5 bases. The CDR3: CASSRDYHNEQFF. For the CDR3, the DNA is TGCGCCAGCAGCCGGGACTACCACAATGAGCAGTTCTTC.

This clonotype was picked up a small number of times. DNA of the CDR3: TGCACAGGGGTAACGGGGGTCGAGACCCAGTACTTC. This encodes CTGVTGVETQYF. The J gene is TRBJ2-5, the V gene TRBV29-1, with D tentatively TRBD1 or TRBD2 (6 bases each). CDR1 is SQVTM, CDR2 ANQGSEA, per germline. The CDR3 sequence is 12 residues long.